The rows below give T cell receptor beta chains drawn from one sample of a study of blood T cell repertoires in COVID-19. Sequencing used immunoSEQ multiplex PCR; TCRdb keeps in-frame clones, though not all of them. The sample yields around 160,000 clones, around 84% seen once. Sequencing was done on a sample of peripheral blood. These receptors all come from a human donor in a cohort sampled during active COVID-19. CDR3s include the opening cysteine and the closing phenylalanine or tryptophan. A D gene is named only where the DNA matches it firmly. Some rows have no size entry. The others give once, few or many, or a class for an expanded clone.

V: TRBV28
J: TRBJ2-7
size: NA
D: NA
CDR3: CASSLSSETYEQYF
DNA: TGTGCCAGCAGTTTATCGTCAGAAACCTACGAGCAGTACTTC

V: TRBV30
J: TRBJ1-3
size: NA
D: NA
CDR3: CAWSPLSGNTIYF
DNA: TGTGCCTGGTCCCCCCTATCTGGAAACACCATATATTTT

V: TRBV9
J: TRBJ2-2
size: NA
D: NA
CDR3: CASSVGPTGELFF
DNA: TGTGCCAGCAGCGTAGGGCCCACCGGGGAGCTGTTTTTT

V: TRBV6-5
J: TRBJ2-1
size: NA
D: TRBD2
CDR3: CASSYSTSGGWGEQFF
DNA: TGTGCCAGCAGTTACTCGACTAGCGGGGGGTGGGGTGAGCAGTTCTTC

V: TRBV5-6
J: TRBJ2-5
size: NA
D: TRBD2
CDR3: CASSLQAGLAGGKETQYF
DNA: TGTGCCAGCAGCTTGCAGGCGGGGCTAGCGGGGGGGAAAGAGACCCAGTACTTC

V: TRBV3-1/TRBV3-2
J: TRBJ2-5
size: NA
D: TRBD2
CDR3: CASSPSGGGETQYF
DNA: TGTGCCAGCAGCCCTAGCGGGGGCGGGGAGACCCAGTACTTC

V: TRBV5-1
J: TRBJ1-3
size: NA
D: NA
CDR3: CASSPYPSGGNTIYF
DNA: TGCGCCAGCAGCCCCTACCCTTCAGGGGGAAACACCATATATTTT

V: TRBV28
J: TRBJ2-3
size: NA
D: NA
CDR3: CASSLGTGGTDTQYF
DNA: TGTGCCAGCAGTTTAGGAACCGGAGGGACAGATACGCAGTATTTT

V: TRBV9
J: TRBJ2-7
size: NA
D: NA
CDR3: CASSAGVGGSSYEQYF
DNA: TGTGCCAGCAGCGCTGGGGTTGGAGGCTCGTCCTACGAGCAGTACTTC

V: TRBV3-1/TRBV3-2
J: TRBJ1-6
size: few
D: TRBD1
CDR3: CASSQGPGQGDGNSPLHF
DNA: TGTGCCAGCAGCCAAGGCCCTGGACAGGGAGATGGTAATTCACCCCTCCACTTT

V: TRBV6-4
J: TRBJ1-1
size: NA
D: NA
CDR3: CASRNSNLNTEAFF
DNA: TGTGCCAGCAGGAACAGCAATTTGAACACTGAAGCTTTCTTT

V: TRBV10-3
J: TRBJ2-2
size: NA
D: NA
CDR3: CAISEGRGPTGELFF
DNA: TGTGCCATCAGTGAGGGCAGGGGTCCAACCGGGGAGCTGTTTTTT

V: TRBV25-1
J: TRBJ1-1
size: NA
D: TRBD1
CDR3: CASNADRGNTEAFF
DNA: TGTGCCAGCAACGCGGACAGGGGGAACACTGAAGCTTTCTTT

V: TRBV7-2
J: TRBJ2-7
size: NA
D: TRBD2
CDR3: CASSKTSGRYEQYF
DNA: TGTGCCAGCAGCAAGACTAGCGGGAGATACGAGCAGTACTTC

V: TRBV13
J: TRBJ2-7
size: NA
D: TRBD1
CDR3: CASSFRALGDRGYEQYF
DNA: TGTGCCAGCAGCTTCAGGGCCCTGGGGGACAGGGGGTACGAGCAGTACTTC

V: TRBV18
J: TRBJ1-6
size: NA
D: TRBD1
CDR3: CASSPPGQGRESPLHF
DNA: TGTGCCAGCTCACCACCGGGACAGGGGAGGGAATCACCCCTCCACTTT

V: TRBV27
J: TRBJ1-1
size: NA
D: NA
CDR3: CASSIRSGNTEAFF
DNA: TGTGCCAGCTCGATTAGGTCGGGGAACACTGAAGCTTTCTTT

V: TRBV6-2/TRBV6-3
J: TRBJ2-2
size: NA
D: TRBD1
CDR3: CASSSGQGILGGELFF
DNA: TGTGCCAGCAGCTCCGGACAGGGGATACTGGGCGGGGAGCTGTTTTTT

V: TRBV5-4
J: TRBJ1-6
size: once
D: TRBD1
CDR3: CASSWGGTGGEPLHF
DNA: TGTGCCAGCAGCTGGGGCGGGACAGGGGGGGAACCCCTCCACTTT

V: TRBV5-6
J: TRBJ1-6
size: NA
D: TRBD1
CDR3: CASSSGQGRSPLHF
DNA: TGTGCCAGCAGCTCGGGACAGGGTCGTTCACCCCTCCACTTT

V: TRBV11-3
J: TRBJ2-3
size: NA
D: TRBD1
CDR3: CASSPKLGQGGTDTQYF
DNA: TGTGCCAGCAGCCCCAAACTCGGACAGGGTGGCACAGATACGCAGTATTTT

V: TRBV20-1
J: TRBJ1-6
size: NA
D: NA
CDR3: CSASPGDRRYSPLHF
DNA: TGCAGTGCTAGTCCAGGTGACAGGCGTTACTCACCCCTCCACTTT

V: TRBV3-1/TRBV3-2
J: TRBJ2-7
size: NA
D: NA
CDR3: CASSQEVSSYEQYF
DNA: TGTGCCAGCAGCCAAGAGGTTAGTTCCTACGAGCAGTACTTC

V: TRBV4-1
J: TRBJ1-5
size: NA
D: TRBD1
CDR3: CASSHGTDSNQPQHF
DNA: TGCGCCAGCAGCCATGGGACAGATAGCAATCAGCCCCAGCATTTT

V: TRBV12-3/TRBV12-4
J: TRBJ2-1
size: NA
D: NA
CDR3: CASRSPPGYEQFF
DNA: TGTGCCAGCAGGTCCCCCCCAGGGTACGAGCAGTTCTTC

V: TRBV3-1/TRBV3-2
J: TRBJ1-6
size: NA
D: NA
CDR3: CASSQDRHSNSPLHF
DNA: TGTGCCAGCAGCCAAGATCGGCACAGCAATTCACCCCTCCACTTT

V: TRBV27
J: TRBJ2-7
size: NA
D: TRBD1
CDR3: CASSLGTVISSYEQYF
DNA: TGTGCCAGCAGTTTAGGGACAGTCATCAGCTCCTACGAGCAGTACTTC

V: TRBV4-1
J: TRBJ2-7
size: NA
D: NA
CDR3: CASSQEGGLSYEQYF
DNA: TGCGCCAGCAGCCAGGAAGGGGGTTTATCCTACGAGCAGTACTTC

V: TRBV2
J: TRBJ2-1
size: NA
D: TRBD2
CDR3: CASSVIAGGYNEQFF
DNA: TGTGCCAGCAGTGTGATAGCGGGGGGATACAATGAGCAGTTCTTC

V: TRBV5-1
J: TRBJ1-1
size: NA
D: TRBD1
CDR3: CASSYIGQGNTEAFF
DNA: TGCGCCAGCAGCTATATCGGACAGGGAAATACTGAAGCTTTCTTT

V: TRBV5-1
J: TRBJ1-2
size: NA
D: TRBD1
CDR3: CASSFGDRSYGYTF
DNA: TGCGCCAGCAGCTTCGGGGACAGGAGCTATGGCTACACCTTC

V: TRBV5-1
J: TRBJ1-5
size: NA
D: NA
CDR3: CASSLSGDSNQPQHF
DNA: TGCGCCAGCAGCTTGAGTGGAGATAGCAATCAGCCCCAGCATTTT

V: TRBV5-1
J: TRBJ2-3
size: NA
D: TRBD2
CDR3: CASSLELAGEADTQYF
DNA: TGCGCCAGCAGCTTGGAACTAGCGGGGGAAGCAGATACGCAGTATTTT

V: TRBV30
J: TRBJ1-3
size: NA
D: TRBD1
CDR3: CAWSGDRASGNTIYF
DNA: TGTGCCTGGAGTGGGGACAGGGCCTCTGGAAACACCATATATTTT

V: TRBV12-5
J: TRBJ1-5
size: few
D: NA
CDR3: CASGLAGRQPQHF
DNA: TGTGCTAGTGGTTTGGCAGGGCGGCAGCCCCAGCATTTT

V: TRBV30
J: TRBJ1-2
size: NA
D: NA
CDR3: CAWSATVTLYGYTF
DNA: TGTGCCTGGAGTGCGACAGTGACCCTCTATGGCTACACCTTC

V: TRBV6-5
J: TRBJ2-5
size: NA
D: NA
CDR3: CASSPPLGGGETQYF
DNA: TGTGCCAGCAGCCCCCCCCTGGGGGGAGGTGAGACCCAGTACTTC

V: TRBV6-2/TRBV6-3
J: TRBJ1-1
size: NA
D: NA
CDR3: CASSYSLDSTEAFF
DNA: TGTGCCAGCAGTTACTCTCTCGACAGCACCGAAGCTTTCTTT

V: TRBV7-9
J: TRBJ1-4
size: NA
D: NA
CDR3: CASTQGGGSHEKLFF
DNA: TGTGCCAGCACCCAAGGCGGAGGGTCTCATGAAAAACTGTTTTTT

V: TRBV11-3
J: TRBJ2-5
size: NA
D: NA
CDR3: CASSLGGGTRTPETQYF
DNA: TGTGCCAGCAGCTTAGGTGGAGGGACGAGGACCCCGGAGACCCAGTACTTC

V: TRBV18
J: TRBJ1-2
size: once
D: NA
CDR3: CASSPVPGLNYGGYTF
DNA: TGTGCCAGCTCACCAGTTCCGGGACTCAACTATGGGGGCTACACCTTC

V: TRBV6-5
J: TRBJ2-2
size: NA
D: NA
CDR3: CASSYQVAGELFF
DNA: TGTGCCAGCAGTTACCAGGTGGCCGGGGAGCTGTTTTTT

V: TRBV5-1
J: TRBJ2-3
size: NA
D: TRBD2
CDR3: CASRGLAGGIPDTQYF
DNA: TGCGCCAGCAGGGGACTAGCGGGGGGTATCCCAGATACGCAGTATTTT

V: TRBV27
J: TRBJ1-1
size: NA
D: NA
CDR3: CASSLSRGAGTEAFF
DNA: TGTGCCAGCAGTTTATCGAGAGGAGCGGGAACTGAAGCTTTCTTT

V: TRBV29-1
J: TRBJ2-7
size: NA
D: TRBD2
CDR3: CSVEDQREGRYEQYF
DNA: TGCAGCGTTGAAGATCAGAGGGAGGGGAGATACGAGCAGTACTTC

V: TRBV15
J: TRBJ2-2
size: NA
D: NA
CDR3: CATTLGPPGIGELFF
DNA: TGTGCCACGACCCTTGGTCCCCCAGGTATCGGGGAGCTGTTTTTT